This is a list of T cell receptor beta chains from one sample in a study of blood T cell repertoires in COVID-19. Sequenced by immunoSEQ multiplex PCR; TCRdb stores in-frame clones only, minus some. The repertoire has tens of thousands of clones, approximately 90% of them found once; the top ten carry 15% to 20%. The sequencing sample was made of peripheral blood. The source of these receptors is a man aged 70-80 years with acute or convalescent COVID-19. Each CDR3 is given without its conserved first and last residue. The listing skips clone size in some rows; elsewhere it reads once, few, many or a size class.

ASSLPGTLIPF 11 - TRBJ2-1 TRBV27
ASSLEGYEQY 10 - TRBJ2-7 TRBV9
ASSTYRLATEAF 12 - TRBJ1-1 TRBV28
ASSVGGTSGYYEQY 14 - TRBJ2-7 TRBV7-3
ASSIRGTGVWSSYNSPLH 18 - TRBJ1-6 TRBV19
ASSYYLSAGESGELF 15 - TRBJ2-2 TRBV6-2/TRBV6-3
ASSLDGRRSEQF 12 - TRBJ2-1 TRBV7-3
ASSTGTGNTEAF 12 - TRBJ1-1 TRBV6-5
ASSYSSGGIYEQY 13 - TRBJ2-7 TRBV6-5
ASSQARGSSDTQY 13 - TRBJ2-3 TRBV3-1/TRBV3-2
ASSPGGTGLAGKYNEQF 17 - TRBJ2-1 TRBV18
ASSPAGGGDTGELF 14 - TRBJ2-2 TRBV5-4
ASTLGTGGIKQY 12 - TRBJ2-7 TRBV11-1
ASSKVRAIA 9 - TRBJ1-2 TRBV21-1
ASSTLTGGSLDGYT 14 - TRBJ1-2 TRBV5-4
ASSYRTGMRETQY 13 - TRBJ2-5 TRBV9
ASSKVCEGLNTGELF 15 - TRBJ2-2 TRBV21-1
ASSPGVAGPGTEAF 14 - TRBJ1-1 TRBV5-1
SVPPNPGAQY 10 - TRBJ2-3 TRBV29-1
SVDPPGGSTEAF 12 - TRBJ1-1 TRBV29-1
ASSLERTGNEQF 12 - TRBJ2-1 TRBV7-2
ASSMGLADSYEQY 13 - TRBJ2-7 TRBV5-4
ASSWDRDNSPLH 12 few TRBJ1-6 TRBV28
ASRTTGGNQPQH 12 few TRBJ1-5 TRBV19